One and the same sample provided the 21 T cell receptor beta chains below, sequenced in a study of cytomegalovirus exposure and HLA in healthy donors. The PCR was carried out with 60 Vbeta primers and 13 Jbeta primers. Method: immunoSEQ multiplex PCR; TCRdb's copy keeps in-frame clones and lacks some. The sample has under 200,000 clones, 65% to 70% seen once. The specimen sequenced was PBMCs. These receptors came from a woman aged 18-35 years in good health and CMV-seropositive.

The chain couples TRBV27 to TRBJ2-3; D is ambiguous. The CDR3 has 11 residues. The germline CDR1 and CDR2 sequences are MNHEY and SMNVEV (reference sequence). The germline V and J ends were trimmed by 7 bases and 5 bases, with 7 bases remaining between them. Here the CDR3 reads CASIYQDTQYF. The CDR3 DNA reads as TGTGCCAGCATCTACCAAGATACGCAGTATTTT.

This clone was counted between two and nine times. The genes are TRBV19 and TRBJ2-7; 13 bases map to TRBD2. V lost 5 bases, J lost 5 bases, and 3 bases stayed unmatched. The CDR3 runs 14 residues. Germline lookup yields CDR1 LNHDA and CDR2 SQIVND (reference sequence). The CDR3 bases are TGTGCCAGTAGTCCAGGACTAGCGGGAGACGAGCAGTACTTC. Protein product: CASSPGLAGDEQYF.

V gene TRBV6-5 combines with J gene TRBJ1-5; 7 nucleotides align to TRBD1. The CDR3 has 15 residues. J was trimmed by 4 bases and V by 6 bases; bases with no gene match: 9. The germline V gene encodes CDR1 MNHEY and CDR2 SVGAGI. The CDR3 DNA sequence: TGTGCCAGCAGCCCCGACAGGGTTGGGAATCAGCCCCAGCATTTT. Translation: CASSPDRVGNQPQHF.

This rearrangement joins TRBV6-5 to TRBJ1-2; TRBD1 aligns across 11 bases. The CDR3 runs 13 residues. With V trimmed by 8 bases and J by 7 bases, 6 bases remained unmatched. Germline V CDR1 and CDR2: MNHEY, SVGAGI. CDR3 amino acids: CASATGQGGGYTF. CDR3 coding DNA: TGTGCCAGCGCCACGGGACAGGGGGGTGGCTACACCTTC.

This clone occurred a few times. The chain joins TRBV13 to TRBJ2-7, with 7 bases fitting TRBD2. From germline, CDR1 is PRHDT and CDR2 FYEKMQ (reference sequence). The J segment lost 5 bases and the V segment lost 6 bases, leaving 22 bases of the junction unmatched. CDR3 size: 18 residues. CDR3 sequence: CASSKVESAGVPQNEQYF. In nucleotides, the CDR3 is TGTGCCAGCAGTAAGGTGGAAAGCGCGGGAGTTCCCCAAAACGAGCAGTACTTC.

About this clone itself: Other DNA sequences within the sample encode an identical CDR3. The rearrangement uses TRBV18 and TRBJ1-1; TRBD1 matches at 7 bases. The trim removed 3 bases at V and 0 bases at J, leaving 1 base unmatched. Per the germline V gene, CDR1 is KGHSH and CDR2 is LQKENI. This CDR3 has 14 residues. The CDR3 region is CASSPGQLNTEAFF. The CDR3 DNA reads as TGTGCCAGCTCACCGGGACAGCTGAACACTGAAGCTTTCTTT.

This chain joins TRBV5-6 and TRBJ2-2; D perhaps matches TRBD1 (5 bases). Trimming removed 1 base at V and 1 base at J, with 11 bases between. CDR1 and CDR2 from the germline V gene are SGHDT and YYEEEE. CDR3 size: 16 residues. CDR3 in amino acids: CASSLYQQGNTGELFF. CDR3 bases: TGTGCCAGCAGCTTGTACCAGCAGGGGAACACCGGGGAGCTGTTTTTT. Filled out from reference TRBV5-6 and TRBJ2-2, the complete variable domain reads DAGVTQSPTHLIKTRGQQVTLRCSPKSGHDTVSWYQQALGQGPQFIFQYYEEEERQRGNFPDRFSGHQFPNYSSELNVNALLLGDSALYLCASSLYQQGNTGELFFGEGSRLTVL.

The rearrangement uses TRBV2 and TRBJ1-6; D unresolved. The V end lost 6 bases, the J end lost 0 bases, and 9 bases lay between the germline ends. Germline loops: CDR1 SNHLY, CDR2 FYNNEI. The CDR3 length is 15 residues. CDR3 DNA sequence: TGTGCCAGCAGGGCAAGTTTCTCCTATAATTCACCCCTCCACTTT. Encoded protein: CASRASFSYNSPLHF.

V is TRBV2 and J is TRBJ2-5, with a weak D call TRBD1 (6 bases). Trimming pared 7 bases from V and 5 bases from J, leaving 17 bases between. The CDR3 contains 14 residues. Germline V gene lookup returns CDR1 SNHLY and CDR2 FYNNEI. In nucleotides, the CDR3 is TGTGCCAGCACCCTAACCAGGGGTGGGGAGACCCAGTACTTC. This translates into CASTLTRGGETQYF.

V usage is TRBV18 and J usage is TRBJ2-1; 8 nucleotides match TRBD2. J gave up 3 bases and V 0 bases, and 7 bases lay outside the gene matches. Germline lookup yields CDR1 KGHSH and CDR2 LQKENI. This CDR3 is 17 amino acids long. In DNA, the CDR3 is TGTGCCAGCTCACCACCAGTCGTAGCGGGGCGCTACAATGAGCAGTTCTTC. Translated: CASSPPVVAGRYNEQFF.

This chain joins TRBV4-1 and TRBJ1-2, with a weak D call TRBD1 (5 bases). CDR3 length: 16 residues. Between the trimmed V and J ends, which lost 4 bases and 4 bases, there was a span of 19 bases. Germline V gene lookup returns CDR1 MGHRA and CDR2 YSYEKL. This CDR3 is CASSRSPGGWSYGYTF. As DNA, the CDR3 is TGCGCCAGCAGCCGCTCGCCCGGGGGGTGGAGCTATGGCTACACCTTC.

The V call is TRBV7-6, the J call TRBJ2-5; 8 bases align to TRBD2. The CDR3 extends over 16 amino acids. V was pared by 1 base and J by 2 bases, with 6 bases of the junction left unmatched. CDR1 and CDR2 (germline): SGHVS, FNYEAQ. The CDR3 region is CASSLGASGGQETQYF. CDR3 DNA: TGTGCCAGCAGCTTAGGGGCCTCGGGGGGGCAAGAGACCCAGTACTTC.

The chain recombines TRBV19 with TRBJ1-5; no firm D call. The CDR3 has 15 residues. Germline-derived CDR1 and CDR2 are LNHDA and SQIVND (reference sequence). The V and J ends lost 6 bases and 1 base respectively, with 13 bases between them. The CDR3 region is CASRKLGSSNQPQHF. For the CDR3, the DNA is TGTGCCAGTAGGAAACTCGGGTCCAGCAATCAGCCCCAGCATTTT. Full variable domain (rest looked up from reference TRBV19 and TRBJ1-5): DGGITQSPKYLFRKEGQNVTLSCEQNLNHDAMYWYRQDPGQGLRLIYYSQIVNDFQKGDIAEGYSVSREKKESFPLTVTSAQKNPTAFYLCASRKLGSSNQPQHFGDGTRLSIL.

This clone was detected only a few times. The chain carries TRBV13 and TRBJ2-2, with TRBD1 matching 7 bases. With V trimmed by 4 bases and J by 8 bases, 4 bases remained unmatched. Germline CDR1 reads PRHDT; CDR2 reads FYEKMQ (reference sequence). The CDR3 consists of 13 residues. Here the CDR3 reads CASSWGQLGELFF. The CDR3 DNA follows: TGTGCCAGCAGCTGGGGACAGCTTGGGGAGCTGTTTTTT.

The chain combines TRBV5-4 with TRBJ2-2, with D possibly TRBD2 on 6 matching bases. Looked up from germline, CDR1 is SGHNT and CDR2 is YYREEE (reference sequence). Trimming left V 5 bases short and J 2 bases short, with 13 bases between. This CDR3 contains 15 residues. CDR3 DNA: TGTGCCAGCAGTTGGCTAGCGAGAAACACCGGGGAGCTGTTTTTT. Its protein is CASSWLARNTGELFF.

The DNA for the CDR3 is TGTGCCAGCAGTGATCTCAGGGCAGAGACCCAGTACTTC. This sequence encodes CASSDLRAETQYF. This chain joins TRBV2 and TRBJ2-5, with D maybe TRBD1 (5 bases). V shed 3 bases and J shed 4 bases, with 9 bases lying between them. The CDR3 is 13 amino acids. The germline CDR1 and CDR2 sequences are SNHLY and FYNNEI.

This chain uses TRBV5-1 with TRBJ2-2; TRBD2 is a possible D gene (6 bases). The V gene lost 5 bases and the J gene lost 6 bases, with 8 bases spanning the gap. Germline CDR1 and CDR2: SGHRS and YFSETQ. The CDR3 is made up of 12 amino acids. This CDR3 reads CASRLAAGELFF. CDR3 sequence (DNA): TGCGCCAGCAGACTAGCTGCCGGGGAGCTGTTTTTT. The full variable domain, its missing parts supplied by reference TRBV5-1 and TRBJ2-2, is KAGVTQTPRYLIKTRGQQVTLSCSPISGHRSVSWYQQTPGQGLQFLFEYFSETQRNKGNFPGRFSGRQFSNSRSEMNVSTLELGDSALYLCASRLAAGELFFGEGSRLTVL.

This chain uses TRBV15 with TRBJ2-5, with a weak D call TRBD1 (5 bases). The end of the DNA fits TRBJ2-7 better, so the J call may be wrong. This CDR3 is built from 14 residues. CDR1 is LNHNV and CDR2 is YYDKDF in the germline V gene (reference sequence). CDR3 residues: CATSREGAFYEQYF. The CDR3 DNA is TGTGCCACCAGCAGAGAAGGGGCGTTCTACGAGCAGTACTTC.

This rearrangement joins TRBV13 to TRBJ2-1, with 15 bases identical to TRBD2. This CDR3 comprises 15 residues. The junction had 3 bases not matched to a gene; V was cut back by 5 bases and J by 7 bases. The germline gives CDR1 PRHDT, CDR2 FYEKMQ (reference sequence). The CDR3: CASSTGTSGGNEQFF. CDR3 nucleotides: TGTGCCAGCAGCACCGGGACTAGCGGGGGGAATGAGCAGTTCTTC.

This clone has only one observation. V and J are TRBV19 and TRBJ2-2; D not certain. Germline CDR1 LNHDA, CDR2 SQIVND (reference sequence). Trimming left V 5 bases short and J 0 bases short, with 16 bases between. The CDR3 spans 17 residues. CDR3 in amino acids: CASSGLIKTPNTGELFF. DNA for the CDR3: TGTGCCAGTAGTGGCCTCATTAAGACTCCGAACACCGGGGAGCTGTTTTTT.

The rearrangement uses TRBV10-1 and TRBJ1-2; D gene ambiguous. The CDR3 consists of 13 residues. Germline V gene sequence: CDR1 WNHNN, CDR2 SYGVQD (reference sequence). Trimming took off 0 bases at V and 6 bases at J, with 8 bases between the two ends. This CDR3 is CASSESRENGYTF. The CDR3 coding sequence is TGCGCCAGCAGTGAGTCTCGGGAGAATGGCTACACCTTC.